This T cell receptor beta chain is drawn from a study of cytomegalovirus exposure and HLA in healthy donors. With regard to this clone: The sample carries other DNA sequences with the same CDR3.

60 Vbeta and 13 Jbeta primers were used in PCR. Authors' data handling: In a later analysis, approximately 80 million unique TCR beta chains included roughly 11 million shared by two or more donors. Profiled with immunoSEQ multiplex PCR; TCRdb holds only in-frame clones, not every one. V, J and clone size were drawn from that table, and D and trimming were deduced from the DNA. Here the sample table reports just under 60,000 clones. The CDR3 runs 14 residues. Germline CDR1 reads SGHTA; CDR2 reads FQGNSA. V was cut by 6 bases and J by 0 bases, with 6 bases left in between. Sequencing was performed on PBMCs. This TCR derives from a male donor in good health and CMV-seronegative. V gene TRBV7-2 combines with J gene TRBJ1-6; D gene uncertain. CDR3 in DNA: TGTGCCAGCAGTAGGAGCTCCTATAATTCACCCCTCCACTTT. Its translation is CASSRSSYNSPLHF.